These 3 T cell receptor beta chains originate from one sample sequenced in a study of CD8 T cells in Susac syndrome. The RNA, roughly 0.45 to 1 ug, was put through reverse transcription using random hexamers. Each CDR3 protein gets one entry after TCRdb re-called the immunoSEQ multiplex PCR reads with MiXCR. Among 250,000 to 300,000 distinct CDR3 sequences listed, 65% to 90% were seen once. Sequencing was performed on CD8+ T cells from PBMCs. These receptors were collected from a human donor with multiple sclerosis.

The gene calls are TRBV20-1 and TRBJ2-7, with TRBD1 identical over 8 bases. CDR1 and CDR2 (germline): DFQATT, SNEGSKA (reference sequence). V gave up 0 bases and J gave up 2 bases; unmatched junction bases: 6. This CDR3 comprises 15 residues. The CDR3 is CSARDQGQGAYEQYF. In DNA form, the CDR3 reads TGCAGTGCTAGAGATCAAGGACAGGGCGCCTACGAGCAGTACTTC.

The V gene is TRBV6-2 or TRBV6-3, the J gene TRBJ2-1; 11 nucleotides match TRBD1. Losses at the gene ends were 0 bases for V and 8 bases for J; bases not matched to a gene: 6. CDR1 MNHEY and CDR2 SVGEGT come from the germline V gene. The CDR3 runs 16 residues. CDR3 sequence: CASSYSIGTGGDEQFF. CDR3 nucleotides: TGTGCCAGCAGTTACTCGATCGGGACAGGGGGGGATGAGCAGTTCTTC.

The gene calls are TRBV13 and TRBJ1-1; D ambiguous. Germline loops: CDR1 PRHDT, CDR2 FYEKMQ (reference sequence). Trimming shortened V by 5 bases and J by 1 base, and 11 bases separated the two germline ends. There are 14 residues in the CDR3. The CDR3 region is CASSPATPNTEAFF. The DNA for the CDR3 is TGTGCCAGCAGCCCCGCTACTCCGAACACTGAAGCTTTCTTT. The full variable domain, with the rest looked up from reference TRBV13 and TRBJ1-1, is AAGVIQSPRHLIKEKRETATLKCYPIPRHDTVYWYQQGPGQDPQFLISFYEKMQSDKGSIPDRFSAQQFSDYHSELNMSSLELGDSALYFCASSPATPNTEAFFGQGTRLTVV.